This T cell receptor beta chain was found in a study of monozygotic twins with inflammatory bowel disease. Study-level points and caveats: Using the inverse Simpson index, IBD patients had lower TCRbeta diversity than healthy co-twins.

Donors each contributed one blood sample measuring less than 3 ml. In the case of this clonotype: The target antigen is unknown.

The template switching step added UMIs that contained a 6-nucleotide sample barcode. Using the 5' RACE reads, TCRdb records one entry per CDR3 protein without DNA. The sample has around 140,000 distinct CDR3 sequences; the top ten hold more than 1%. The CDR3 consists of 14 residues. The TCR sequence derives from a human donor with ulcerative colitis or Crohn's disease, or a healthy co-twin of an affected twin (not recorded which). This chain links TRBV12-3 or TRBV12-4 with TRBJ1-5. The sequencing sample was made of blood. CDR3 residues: CASSFGRDNQPQHF.